A single sample gave rise to the 7 T cell receptor beta chains below, sequenced in a study of PD-1 blockade in mismatch repair-deficient tumors. The table came from immunoSEQ multiplex PCR; TCRdb's copy has only in-frame clones and leaves some out. The sample carries around 50,000 clones, roughly 82% recorded once. The sequencing here drew on PBMCs, taken before pembrolizumab treatment. Source of these receptors: an adult with mismatch repair-deficient cancer.

The genes are TRBV20-1 and TRBJ2-3; D ambiguous. The V gene's germline CDR1 is DFQATT and CDR2 SNEGSKA (reference sequence). This CDR3 region has 11 residues. Trimming took 0 bases from V and 8 from J, leaving 6 bases between them. CDR3 bases: TGCAGTGCTAGAGACTATGTTACGCAGTATTTT. It yields the protein CSARDYVTQYF.

This clone was observed once. The identical CDR3 is also encoded by other nucleotide sequences in the sample. V gene TRBV7-9 combines with J gene TRBJ2-1; D might be TRBD1 (6 bases). Germline loops: CDR1 SEHNR, CDR2 FQNEAQ (reference sequence). V gave up 1 base and J gave up 0 bases, with 7 bases separating them. The CDR3 runs 15 residues. The CDR3 DNA follows: TGTGCCAGCAGCTTAGAAGGGGGCTCCTACAATGAGCAGTTCTTC. It specifies CASSLEGGSYNEQFF.

The V gene is TRBV10-1, the J gene TRBJ1-1, with D possibly matching TRBD1 (6 bases). Germline V gene lookup returns CDR1 WNHNN and CDR2 SYGVQD (reference sequence). This CDR3 has 13 amino acids. Trimming shortened V by 5 bases and J by 2 bases, and 9 bases separated the two germline ends. CDR3 DNA: TGCGCCAGCAGTTCGGACAGAAACACTGAAGCTTTCTTT. Translating it yields CASSSDRNTEAFF.

This clone occurred once. The chain couples TRBV28 to TRBJ2-2; 8 nucleotides align to TRBD1. The CDR3 extends over 12 amino acids. V dropped 6 bases and J dropped 8; count of bases not matched to a gene: 2. CDR1 and CDR2 from the germline V gene are MDHEN and SYDVKM. This CDR3 is CASRDRVGELFF. Written as DNA, the CDR3 is TGTGCCAGCAGGGACAGGGTTGGGGAGCTGTTTTTT.

The J gene is TRBJ2-4, the V gene TRBV4-2; TRBD2 agrees at 10 bases. The CDR3 contains 22 residues. The germline gives CDR1 LGHNA, CDR2 YNFKEQ. J lost 1 base, V lost 0 bases, and 18 bases had no gene match. The CDR3 spells CASSQDTASGSSGLRAKNIQYF. The CDR3 DNA reads as TGTGCCAGCAGCCAAGATACGGCTAGCGGGAGCTCGGGGTTAAGGGCCAAAAACATTCAGTACTTC.

The chain couples TRBV5-1 to TRBJ1-2; 10 bases are shared with TRBD1. Per the germline V gene, CDR1 is SGHRS and CDR2 is YFSETQ. This CDR3 contains 15 residues. The V gene end was trimmed by 3 bases and the J gene end by 2 bases; junction bases not matched to a gene: 4. Written as DNA, the CDR3 is TGCGCCAGCAGCTGGACAGGGGGTGGAAACTATGGCTACACCTTC. This codes for CASSWTGGGNYGYTF.

This rearrangement joins TRBV7-9 to TRBJ2-1, with 13 bases lining up with TRBD2. V shed 1 base, J shed 13 bases, and the junction held 1 base outside the gene matches. This CDR3 contains 13 residues. The germline gives CDR1 SEHNR, CDR2 FQNEAQ (reference sequence). The CDR3 region has the DNA TGTGCCAGCAGCTTAGGGACTAGCGGGAGACAGTTCTTC. Translating gives CASSLGTSGRQFF.